Following are 2 T cell receptor beta chains from one sample sequenced in a study of patients and donors after allogeneic stem cell transplantation. Each CDR3 protein gets one entry after TCRdb re-called the RT-PCR reads with MiXCR. The sample carries fewer than 250,000 distinct CDR3 sequences, roughly an eighth recorded once. Sample: blood, either unsorted or a sorted T cell fraction (not recorded which). Receptors were obtained from a human donor who was either an allogeneic HSCT recipient or a stem cell or donor lymphocyte infusion donor (not recorded which). It is not recorded whose cells these are; they may come from a transplant donor.

This clonotype appeared once. The chain couples TRBV2 to TRBJ2-5; D unclear. V was trimmed by 8 bases and J by 5 bases, leaving 15 bases between them. This CDR3 region has 13 residues. From germline, CDR1 is SNHLY and CDR2 FYNNEI. The CDR3 bases are TGTGCCAGCCAGGCCTCCCTCCGGGAGACCCAGTACTTC. Encoded protein: CASQASLRETQYF.

Ten or more counts support this clonotype. This CDR3 reads CASIPYRDGEQYF. As DNA, the CDR3 is TGTGCCAGTATCCCCTACCGGGACGGGGAGCAGTACTTC. V usage is TRBV7-9 and J usage is TRBJ2-7, with D perhaps TRBD1 or TRBD2 (5 bases each). The CDR3 contains 13 residues. Germline-derived CDR1 and CDR2 are SEHNR and FQNEAQ (reference sequence). Trimming shortened V by 9 bases and J by 7 bases, and 19 bases separated the two germline ends.